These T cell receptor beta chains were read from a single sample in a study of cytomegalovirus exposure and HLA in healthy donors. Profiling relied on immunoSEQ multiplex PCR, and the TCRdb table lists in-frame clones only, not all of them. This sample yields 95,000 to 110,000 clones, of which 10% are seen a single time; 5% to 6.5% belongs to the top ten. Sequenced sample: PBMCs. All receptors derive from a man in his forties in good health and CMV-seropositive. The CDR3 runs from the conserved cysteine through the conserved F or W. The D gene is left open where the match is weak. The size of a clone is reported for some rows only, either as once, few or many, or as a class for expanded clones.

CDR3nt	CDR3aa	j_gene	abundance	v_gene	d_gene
TGCGCCAGCAGCCAAGCCCCCGGGACAGGGTCCGAGCAGTACTTC	CASSQAPGTGSEQYF	TRBJ2-7	few	TRBV4-1	TRBD1
TGTGCCAGCCGACAGGGGGCCGGCAATCAGCCCCAGCATTTT	CASRQGAGNQPQHF	TRBJ1-5	few	TRBV2	TRBD1
TGTGCCAGCAGCTTAGCCCGGATACCCCGGGGGAACGGGGAGCTGTTTTTT	CASSLARIPRGNGELFF	TRBJ2-2	.	TRBV7-8	.
TGTGCCAGCGTCCAGCGACCAAACTATGGCTACACCTTC	CASVQRPNYGYTF	TRBJ1-2	many	TRBV6-6	.
TGTGCCACCAGCAGAGATAGGAGGACTGAAGCTTTCTTT	CATSRDRRTEAFF	TRBJ1-1	few	TRBV15	.
TGTGCCAGTAGTGATGGGGCCCCTGGGACAGATACGCAGTATTTT	CASSDGAPGTDTQYF	TRBJ2-3	few	TRBV19	.
TGTGCCAGCAGCAAGGCAGGCGGGACCGGGGAGCTGTTTTTT	CASSKAGGTGELFF	TRBJ2-2	few	TRBV2	.
TGTGCCAGCAGCAAAACAGGGGTCTCCTACGAGCAGTACTTC	CASSKTGVSYEQYF	TRBJ2-7	few	TRBV7-2	TRBD1
TGTGCCAGCAGCTTAGCAGGAGGCCCTTCGGGTAAGGACAATGAGCAGTTCTTC	CASSLAGGPSGKDNEQFF	TRBJ2-1	few	TRBV7-8	.
TGTGCCAGCAGCCCGACTAGCGGGAGTGGAACCGGGGAGCTGTTTTTT	CASSPTSGSGTGELFF	TRBJ2-2	few	TRBV7-2	TRBD2
TGTGCCAGCAGTATCCGGGACTCGTTGGGAGACATTCAGTACTTC	CASSIRDSLGDIQYF	TRBJ2-4	once	TRBV28	.
TGTGCCAGCAGTTCGATCGGACTAGCGGGCTTCGAGCAGTACTTC	CASSSIGLAGFEQYF	TRBJ2-7	few	TRBV6-5	TRBD2
TGTGCCAGCAGTTACTCGCGGGCAGATACGCAGTATTTT	CASSYSRADTQYF	TRBJ2-3	few	TRBV6-6	.
TGTGCCAGCAGCTCCCCAGAGGTGGCGGGAGGGCAAGAGACCCAGTACTTC	CASSSPEVAGGQETQYF	TRBJ2-5	.	TRBV11-3	TRBD2
TGTGCCAGCAGTGAAACAGGGTATTGGCCCCAGCATTTT	CASSETGYWPQHF	TRBJ1-5	many	TRBV6-1	.
TGCGCCAGCAGCTTGGGCGGGACAGCGAATCAGCCCCAGCATTTT	CASSLGGTANQPQHF	TRBJ1-5	few	TRBV5-1	TRBD1
TGTGCCAGTAGGCACCGGGACAACCCCTTGGGCTACAATGAGCAGTTCTTC	CASRHRDNPLGYNEQFF	TRBJ2-1	.	TRBV19	.
TGTGCCAGTAGTCCCATCTCCGGGACTAGTAATTACGAGCAGTACTTC	CASSPISGTSNYEQYF	TRBJ2-7	few	TRBV19	TRBD2
TGTGCCACCAGCAGAGATCAGGAGGCGCATCAGCCCCAGCATTTT	CATSRDQEAHQPQHF	TRBJ1-5	many	TRBV15	.
TGTGCCAGCAACAGACAGGGTGGTGGGGAGACCCAGTACTTC	CASNRQGGGETQYF	TRBJ2-5	few	TRBV6-5	TRBD1
TGTGCCATCAATACACAGGGGGGGACTGAAGCTTTCTTT	CAINTQGGTEAFF	TRBJ1-1	.	TRBV10-3	TRBD1
TGCAGCGTTGAGGGGGGGACGAAGCAGTTCTTC	CSVEGGTKQFF	TRBJ2-1	few	TRBV29-1	TRBD2
TGTGCCATCAGATCATTTACACAGGGTGGGAGCACCGGGGAGCTGTTTTTT	CAIRSFTQGGSTGELFF	TRBJ2-2	.	TRBV10-3	.
TGCAGCGTCCTTGCTTCTAGCGGGACCCAGGATACGCAGTATTTT	CSVLASSGTQDTQYF	TRBJ2-3	.	TRBV29-1	TRBD2